This TCR beta chain is from a study of CD8 T cells in ankylosing spondylitis. Study observations and caveats: A TCR beta motif made of about 8 highly homologous variants seemed typical of ankylosing spondylitis blood.

From the 5' RACE reads, TCRdb called clonotypes with MiXCR, one entry per CDR3 protein. The sample includes hundreds of thousands of distinct CDR3 sequences, approximately 12% of them seen just once. V lost 2 bases to trimming and J lost 8 bases, with 10 bases between them. Per the germline V gene, CDR1 is SGHRS and CDR2 is YFSETQ. The CDR3 runs to 13 residues. Points on this clonotype: Its antigen is not identified.

This clonotype was sampled from a male donor with ankylosing spondylitis. The chain joins TRBV5-1 to TRBJ1-4, with D unclear. Sequencing was done on a sample of blood, either unsorted or a sorted T cell fraction (not recorded which). The CDR3, as DNA: TGCGCCAGCAGCTTCGGTCCGGGGGAAAAACTGTTTTTT. Protein: CASSFGPGEKLFF.